This is a list of T cell receptor beta chains from one sample in a study of T cells in Graves' hyperthyroidism and ophthalmopathy. MiXCR, run by TCRdb on the multiplex PCR reads, gives a single entry per CDR3 protein. The table has about 510,000 distinct CDR3 sequences, around 13% seen once. The sequenced material came from blood. The source of these receptors is a woman in her forties with Graves' hyperthyroidism. CDR3s include the opening cysteine and the closing phenylalanine or tryptophan. D genes are given only for firm matches. A row's size may be missing; if present it is once, few, many or a size class.

-	TRBV18	TRBJ1-1	-	TGTGCCAGCTCACCGCGGAACAGTAACACTGAAGCTTTCTTT	CASSPRNSNTEAFF
many	TRBV5-1	TRBJ2-3	-	TGCGCCAGCAGAAGTAGCGACACAGATACGCAGTATTTT	CASRSSDTDTQYF
many	TRBV20-1	TRBJ1-5	-	TGCAGTGCCGCCCCGGGTGAACAGATCAATCAGCCCCAGCATTTT	CSAAPGEQINQPQHF
many	TRBV28	TRBJ1-5	-	TGTGCCAGCAGCAAGTTTACAGGGAATCAGCCCCAGCATTTT	CASSKFTGNQPQHF
many	TRBV12-3/TRBV12-4	TRBJ2-2	TRBD1	TGTGCCAGCAGTTCGACAGGGCGAAGCACCGGGGAGCTGTTTTTT	CASSSTGRSTGELFF
many	TRBV28	TRBJ1-6	-	TGTGCCAGCAGCCGGTCCTATACGGCGGGGTCACCCCTCCACTTT	CASSRSYTAGSPLHF
-	TRBV10-3	TRBJ2-7	TRBD2	TGTGCCATCAGTGGCAGGGACGGTTCGGGGGGGGAGCAGTACTTC	CAISGRDGSGGEQYF
-	TRBV10-3	TRBJ1-1	TRBD1	TGTGCCATCAGGGACAGGGACACTGAAGCTTTCTTT	CAIRDRDTEAFF
few	TRBV15	TRBJ2-7	TRBD2	TGTGCCACCAGCAGAGCAATATCCCGGGACGGCGGCGGGAGCGAGCAGTACTTC	CATSRAISRDGGGSEQYF
many	TRBV28	TRBJ2-1	TRBD1	TGTGCCAGCAGTCCCACGACAGGGTCTAGCTCCTACAATGAGCAGTTCTTC	CASSPTTGSSSYNEQFF
-	TRBV5-1	TRBJ2-1	TRBD2	TGCGCCAGCAGCTTCCTTGGTGGGAGGGCCCTCAGTGAGCAGTTCTTC	CASSFLGGRALSEQFF
many	TRBV28	TRBJ2-5	-	TGTGCCAGCAGTTGGACTTACGAGGGGGAAAAAGAGACCCAGTACTTC	CASSWTYEGEKETQYF
many	TRBV5-1	TRBJ2-1	TRBD2	TGCGCCAGCAGCTTGCGGACTAGCGGGGGCAATGAGCAGTTCTTC	CASSLRTSGGNEQFF
many	TRBV28	TRBJ2-7	-	TGTGCCAGCAGTCCCTCCGCCGGACAGCCAACCTACGAGCAGTACTTC	CASSPSAGQPTYEQYF
many	TRBV28	TRBJ2-4	-	TGTGCCAGCAGTTACCAGGGGAAGGGCAAAAACATTCAGTACTTC	CASSYQGKGKNIQYF
many	TRBV12-3/TRBV12-4	TRBJ1-1	-	TGTGCCAGCAGCCCAAGAGGGAACACTGAAGCTTTCTTT	CASSPRGNTEAFF